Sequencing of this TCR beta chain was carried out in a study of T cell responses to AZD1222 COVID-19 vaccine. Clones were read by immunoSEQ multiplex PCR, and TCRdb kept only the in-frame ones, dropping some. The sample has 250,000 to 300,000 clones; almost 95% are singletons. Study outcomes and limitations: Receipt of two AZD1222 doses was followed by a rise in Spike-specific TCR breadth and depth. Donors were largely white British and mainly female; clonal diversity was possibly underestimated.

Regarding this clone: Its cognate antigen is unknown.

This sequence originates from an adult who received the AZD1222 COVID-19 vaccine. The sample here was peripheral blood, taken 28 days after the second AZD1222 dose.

As DNA, the CDR3 is TGTGCCAGCAGTTATCAGGGGATTAACTATGGCTACACCTTC. Translating gives CASSYQGINYGYTF. The chain is built from TRBV6-5 and TRBJ1-2, with D possibly TRBD1 on 6 matching bases. Per germline, CDR1 MNHEY and CDR2 SVGAGI. Trimming pared 3 bases from V and 1 base from J, leaving 9 bases between. This CDR3 region has 14 residues.